Sequencing of this TCR beta chain was carried out in a study of T cell changes during pregnancy in multiple sclerosis. Sequencing used immunoSEQ multiplex PCR; TCRdb keeps in-frame clones, though not all of them. This table has about 22,000 clones, about 89% appearing once. The CDR3 length is 17 residues. V was pared by 3 bases and J by 1 base, with 8 bases of the junction left unmatched. Germline assignment: CDR1 SGDLS and CDR2 YYNGEE. The material was CD4+ T cells from peripheral blood mononuclear cells, obtained in the third trimester of pregnancy. This clonotype was sampled from a female donor in good health, enrolled as a control in a pregnancy study. The chain is built from TRBV9 and TRBJ2-2; 8 positions agree with TRBD1. The CDR3 loop is CASSAPRGTGNTGELFF. CDR3 coding DNA: TGTGCCAGCAGCGCACCAAGGGGGACAGGGAACACCGGGGAGCTGTTTTTT.